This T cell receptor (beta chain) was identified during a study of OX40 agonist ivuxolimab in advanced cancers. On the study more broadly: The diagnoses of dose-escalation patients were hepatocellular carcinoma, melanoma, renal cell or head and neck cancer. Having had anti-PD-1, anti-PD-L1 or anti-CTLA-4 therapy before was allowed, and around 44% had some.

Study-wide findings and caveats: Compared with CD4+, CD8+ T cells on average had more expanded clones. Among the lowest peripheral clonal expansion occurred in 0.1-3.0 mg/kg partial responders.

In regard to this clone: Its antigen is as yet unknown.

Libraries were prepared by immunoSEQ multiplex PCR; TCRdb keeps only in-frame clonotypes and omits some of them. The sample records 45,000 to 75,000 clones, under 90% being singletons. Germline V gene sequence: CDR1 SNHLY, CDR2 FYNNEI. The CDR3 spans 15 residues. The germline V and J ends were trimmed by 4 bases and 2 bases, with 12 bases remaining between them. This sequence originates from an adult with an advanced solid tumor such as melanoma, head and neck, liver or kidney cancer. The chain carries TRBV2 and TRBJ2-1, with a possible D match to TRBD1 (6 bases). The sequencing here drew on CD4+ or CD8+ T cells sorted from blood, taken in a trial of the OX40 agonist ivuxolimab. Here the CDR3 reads CASSVRGGPYNEQFF. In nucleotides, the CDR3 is TGTGCCAGCAGTGTTCGAGGGGGACCCTACAATGAGCAGTTCTTC.